This entry describes one T cell receptor beta chain. The antigen remains unidentified. These data come from a study of cytotoxic CD8 clonotypes in ibrutinib-treated CLL. Assay used: immunoSEQ multiplex PCR; TCRdb lists only in-frame clones, some missing. The table records 130,000 to 150,000 clones, 79% of them present only once. This CDR3 contains 17 residues. Germline V gene data show CDR1 as LGHNA and CDR2 as YSLEER. Trimming cost V 4 bases and J 3 bases; bases outside gene matches: 9. Overall study findings and caveats: Different sampling times were used for sustained-remission and progressing patients. Clonality was elevated at ibrutinib response and had returned toward baseline at progression.

The chain has TRBV4-3 and TRBJ2-1, with 10 bases that match TRBD2. Sequencing used PBMCs, obtained after 12 months of ibrutinib treatment. The receptor was derived from a human donor with chronic lymphocytic leukemia. The CDR3 loop is CASSLSVAGGLYNEQFF. The CDR3 bases are TGCGCCAGCAGCCTATCAGTAGCGGGGGGCCTCTACAATGAGCAGTTCTTC.